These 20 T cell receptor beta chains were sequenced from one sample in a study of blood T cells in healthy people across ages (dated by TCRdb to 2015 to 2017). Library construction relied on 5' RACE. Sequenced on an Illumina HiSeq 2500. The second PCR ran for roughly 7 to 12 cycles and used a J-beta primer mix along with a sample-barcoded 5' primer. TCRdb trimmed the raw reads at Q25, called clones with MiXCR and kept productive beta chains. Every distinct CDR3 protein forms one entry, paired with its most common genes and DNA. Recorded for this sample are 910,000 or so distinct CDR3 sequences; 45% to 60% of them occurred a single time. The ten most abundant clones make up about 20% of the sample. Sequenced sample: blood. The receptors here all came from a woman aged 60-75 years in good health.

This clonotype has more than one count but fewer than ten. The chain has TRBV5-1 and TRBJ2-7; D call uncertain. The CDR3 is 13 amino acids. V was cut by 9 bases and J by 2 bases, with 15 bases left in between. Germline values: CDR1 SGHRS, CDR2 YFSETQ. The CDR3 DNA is TGCGCCACCCTAGACTGCTCTCCCTACGAGCAGTACTTC. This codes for CATLDCSPYEQYF.

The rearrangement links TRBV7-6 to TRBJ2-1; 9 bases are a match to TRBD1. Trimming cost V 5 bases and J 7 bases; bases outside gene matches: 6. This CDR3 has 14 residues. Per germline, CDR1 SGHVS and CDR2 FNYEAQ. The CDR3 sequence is CASSTWTGVNEQFF. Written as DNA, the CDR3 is TGTGCCAGCAGCACTTGGACAGGGGTAAATGAGCAGTTCTTC. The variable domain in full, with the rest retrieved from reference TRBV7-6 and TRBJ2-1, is GAGVSQSPRYKVTKRGQDVALRCDPISGHVSLYWYRQALGQGPEFLTYFNYEAQQDKSGLPNDRFSAERPEGSISTLTIQRTEQRDSAMYRCASSTWTGVNEQFFGPGTRLTVL.

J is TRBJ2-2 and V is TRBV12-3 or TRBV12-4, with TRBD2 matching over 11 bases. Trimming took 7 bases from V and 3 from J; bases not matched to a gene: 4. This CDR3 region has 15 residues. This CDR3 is CASTISGRDTGELFF. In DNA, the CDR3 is TGTGCCAGCACCATTAGCGGGAGGGACACCGGGGAGCTGTTTTTT.

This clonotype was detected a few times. CDR3 DNA: TGTGCCAGCAGTCCGACAGCGGGCGAGCAGTACTTC. The encoded protein is CASSPTAGEQYF. The rearrangement uses TRBV25-1 and TRBJ2-5; a weak D match, TRBD2 (6 bases). The J call may be faulty, since TRBJ2-7 better matches the DNA end. Looked up from germline, CDR1 is MGHDK and CDR2 is SYGVNS. The CDR3 runs 12 residues.

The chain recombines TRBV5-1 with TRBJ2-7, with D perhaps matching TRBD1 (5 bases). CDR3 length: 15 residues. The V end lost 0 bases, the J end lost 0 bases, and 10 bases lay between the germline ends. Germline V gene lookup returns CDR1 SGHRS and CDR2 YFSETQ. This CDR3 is CASSLVTASSYEQYF. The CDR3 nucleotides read TGCGCCAGCAGCTTGGTGACAGCTTCCTCCTACGAGCAGTACTTC.

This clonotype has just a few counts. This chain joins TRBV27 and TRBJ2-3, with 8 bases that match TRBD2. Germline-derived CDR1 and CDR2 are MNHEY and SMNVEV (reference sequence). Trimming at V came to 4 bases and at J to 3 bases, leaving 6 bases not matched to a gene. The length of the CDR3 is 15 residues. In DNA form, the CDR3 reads TGTGCCAGCAGTTCCTTAGCGGGGCATACAGATACGCAGTATTTT. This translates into CASSSLAGHTDTQYF.

CDR3 sequence reads: CASSLIGFQTDTQYF. CDR3 sequence (DNA): TGTGCCAGCAGTTTAATTGGATTTCAGACAGATACGCAGTATTTT. The gene calls are TRBV12-3 or TRBV12-4 and TRBJ2-3; D is undetermined. The CDR3 spans 15 residues. The ends were cut back, 2 bases at V and 3 bases at J, with 12 bases in the middle.

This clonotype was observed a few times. The CDR3 reads CASSPSGVRSTDTQYF. CDR3 in DNA: TGTGCCAGCTCACCAAGCGGGGTCAGGAGCACAGATACGCAGTATTTT. This chain links TRBV18 with TRBJ2-3, with TRBD2 matching 7 bases. The CDR3 runs 16 residues. V was clipped by 2 bases and J by 0 bases; unmatched bases: 5. Germline loops: CDR1 KGHSH, CDR2 LQKENI. Using reference TRBV18 and TRBJ2-3 for the parts outside the CDR3, the full variable domain is NAGVMQNPRHLVRRRGQEARLRCSPMKGHSHVYWYRQLPEEGLKFMVYLQKENIIDESGMPKERFSAEFPKEGPSILRIQQVVRGDSAAYFCASSPSGVRSTDTQYFGPGTRLTVL.

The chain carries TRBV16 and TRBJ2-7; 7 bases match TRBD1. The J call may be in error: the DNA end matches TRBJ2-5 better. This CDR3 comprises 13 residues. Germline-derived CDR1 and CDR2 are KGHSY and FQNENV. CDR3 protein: CASSQDREGTQYF. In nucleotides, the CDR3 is TGTGCCAGCAGCCAAGACAGGGAAGGGACCCAGTACTTC.

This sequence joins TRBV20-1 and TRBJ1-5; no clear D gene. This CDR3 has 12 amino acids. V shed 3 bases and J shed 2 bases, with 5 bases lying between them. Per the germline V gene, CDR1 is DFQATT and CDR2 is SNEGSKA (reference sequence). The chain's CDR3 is CSARWGNQPQHF. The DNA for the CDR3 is TGCAGTGCTAGGTGGGGCAATCAGCCCCAGCATTTT.

The CDR3 here is CASIPSGRYNEQYF. The DNA of the CDR3 is TGTGCCAGCATTCCTAGCGGGAGGTACAATGAGCAGTACTTC. The V gene is TRBV28, the J gene TRBJ2-7, with 11 bases identical to TRBD2. The CDR3 loop spans 14 amino acids. Germline V CDR1 and CDR2: MDHEN, SYDVKM. The V and J ends lost 7 bases and 7 bases, in that order; junction bases with no gene match: 9.

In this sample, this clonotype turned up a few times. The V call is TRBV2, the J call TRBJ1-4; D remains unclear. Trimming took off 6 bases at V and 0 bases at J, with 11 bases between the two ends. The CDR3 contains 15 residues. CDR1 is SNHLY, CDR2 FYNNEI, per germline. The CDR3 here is CASSASDATNEKLFF. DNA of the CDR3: TGTGCCAGCAGCGCCTCGGACGCAACTAATGAAAAACTGTTTTTT.

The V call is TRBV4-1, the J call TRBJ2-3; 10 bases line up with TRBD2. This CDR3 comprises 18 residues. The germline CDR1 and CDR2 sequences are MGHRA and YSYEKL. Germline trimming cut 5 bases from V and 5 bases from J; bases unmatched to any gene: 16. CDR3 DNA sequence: TGCGCCAGCAGCGAAAGCCCGGGGGTAGCGGGAGGATTAGATACGCAGTATTTT. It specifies CASSESPGVAGGLDTQYF.

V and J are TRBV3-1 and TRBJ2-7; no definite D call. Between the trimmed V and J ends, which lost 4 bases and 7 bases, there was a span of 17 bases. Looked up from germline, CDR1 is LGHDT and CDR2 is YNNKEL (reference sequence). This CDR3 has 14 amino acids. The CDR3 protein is CASSLDRRRNEQYF. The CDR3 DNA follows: TGTGCCAGCAGCCTTGACCGACGCCGCAATGAGCAGTACTTC.

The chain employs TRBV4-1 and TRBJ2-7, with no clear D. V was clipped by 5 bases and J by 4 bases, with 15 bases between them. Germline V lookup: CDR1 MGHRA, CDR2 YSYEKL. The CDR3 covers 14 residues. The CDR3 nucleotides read TGCGCCAGCAGCGTTGGAGTAGGGTTGTACGAGCAGTACTTC. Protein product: CASSVGVGLYEQYF.

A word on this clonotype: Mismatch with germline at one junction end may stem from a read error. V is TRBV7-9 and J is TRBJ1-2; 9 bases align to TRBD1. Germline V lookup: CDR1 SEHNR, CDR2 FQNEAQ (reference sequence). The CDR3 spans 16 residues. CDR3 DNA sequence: TGTGCCAGCAGCTTAGCTGGGGACAGGGAAAACTATGTCTACACCTTC. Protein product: CASSLAGDRENYVYTF.

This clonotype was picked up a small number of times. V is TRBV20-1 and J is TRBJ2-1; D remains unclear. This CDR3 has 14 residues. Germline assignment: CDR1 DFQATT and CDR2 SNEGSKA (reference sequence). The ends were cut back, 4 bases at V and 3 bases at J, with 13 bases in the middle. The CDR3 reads CSAIPMGYYNEQFF. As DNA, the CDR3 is TGCAGTGCTATCCCAATGGGCTACTACAATGAGCAGTTCTTC.

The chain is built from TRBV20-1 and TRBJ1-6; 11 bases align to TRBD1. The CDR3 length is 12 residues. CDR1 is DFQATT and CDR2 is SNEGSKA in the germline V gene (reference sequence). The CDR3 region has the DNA TGCACCGTGGGACAGGGGGATTCACCCCTCCACTTT. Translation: CTVGQGDSPLHF.

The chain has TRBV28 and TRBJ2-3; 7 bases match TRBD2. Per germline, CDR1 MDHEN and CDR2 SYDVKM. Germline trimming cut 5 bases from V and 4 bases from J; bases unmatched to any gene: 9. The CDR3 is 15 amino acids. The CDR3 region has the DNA TGTGCCAGCAGTGTGAGCGGGACGGGGGCAGATACGCAGTATTTT. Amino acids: CASSVSGTGADTQYF.

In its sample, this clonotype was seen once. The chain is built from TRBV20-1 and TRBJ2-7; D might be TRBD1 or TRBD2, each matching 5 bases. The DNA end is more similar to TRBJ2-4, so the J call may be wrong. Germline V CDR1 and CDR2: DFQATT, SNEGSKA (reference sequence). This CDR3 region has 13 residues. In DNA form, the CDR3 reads TGCAGTGCTAGGGACCAGAATGGGGGCATTCAGTACTTC. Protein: CSARDQNGGIQYF.